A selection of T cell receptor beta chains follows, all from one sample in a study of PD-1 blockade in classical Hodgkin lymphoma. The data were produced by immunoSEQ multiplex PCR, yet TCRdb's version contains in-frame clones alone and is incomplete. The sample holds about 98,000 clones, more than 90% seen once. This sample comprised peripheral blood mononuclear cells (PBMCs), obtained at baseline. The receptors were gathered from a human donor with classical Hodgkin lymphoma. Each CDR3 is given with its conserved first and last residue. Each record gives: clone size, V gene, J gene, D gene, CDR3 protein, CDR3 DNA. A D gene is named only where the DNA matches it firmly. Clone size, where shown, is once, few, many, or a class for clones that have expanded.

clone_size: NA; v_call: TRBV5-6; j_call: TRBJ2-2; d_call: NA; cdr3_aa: CASSWWGPGTNTGELFF; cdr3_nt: TGTGCCAGCAGCTGGTGGGGACCGGGAACTAACACCGGGGAGCTGTTTTTT
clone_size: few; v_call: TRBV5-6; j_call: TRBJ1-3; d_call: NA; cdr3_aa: CASSTKQGRDTIYF; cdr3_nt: TGTGCCAGCAGCACCAAACAGGGTCGGGACACCATATATTTT
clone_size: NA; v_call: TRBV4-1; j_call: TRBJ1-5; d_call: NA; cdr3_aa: CASSPRVGPEQPQHF; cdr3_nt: TGCGCCAGCAGCCCGCGGGTTGGGCCAGAGCAGCCCCAGCATTTT
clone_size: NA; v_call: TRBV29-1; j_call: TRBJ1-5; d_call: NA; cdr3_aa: CSVGGTGQPQHF; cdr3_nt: TGCAGCGTCGGAGGAACGGGTCAGCCCCAGCATTTT
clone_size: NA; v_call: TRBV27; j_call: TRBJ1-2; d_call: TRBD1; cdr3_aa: CASSAGQNYGYTF; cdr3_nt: TGTGCCAGCAGCGCGGGACAGAACTATGGCTACACCTTC
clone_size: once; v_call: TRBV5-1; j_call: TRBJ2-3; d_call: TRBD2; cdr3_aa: CASSSGTSGTTDTQYF; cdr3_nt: TGCGCCAGCAGCTCAGGGACTAGCGGTACCACAGATACGCAGTATTTT
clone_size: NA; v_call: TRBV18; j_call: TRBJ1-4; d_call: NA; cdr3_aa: CASSDGGGEKLFF; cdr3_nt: TGTGCCAGCTCGGACGGCGGCGGAGAAAAACTGTTTTTT
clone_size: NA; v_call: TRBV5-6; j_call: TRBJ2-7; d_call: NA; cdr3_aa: CASSFPRQTYEQYF; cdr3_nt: TGTGCCAGCAGCTTTCCAAGACAGACCTACGAGCAGTACTTC
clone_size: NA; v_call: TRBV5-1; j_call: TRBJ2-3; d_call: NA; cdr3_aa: CASRRPESTDTQYF; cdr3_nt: TGCGCGAGCAGGAGGCCGGAAAGCACAGATACGCAGTATTTT
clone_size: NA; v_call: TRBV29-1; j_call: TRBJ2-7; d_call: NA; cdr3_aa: CSARTTYEQYF; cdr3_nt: TGCAGCGCTCGTACCACCTACGAGCAGTACTTC
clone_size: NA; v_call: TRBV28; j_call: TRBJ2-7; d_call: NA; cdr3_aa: CASSFVKYYEQYF; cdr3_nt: TGTGCCAGCAGTTTCGTGAAATACTACGAGCAGTACTTC
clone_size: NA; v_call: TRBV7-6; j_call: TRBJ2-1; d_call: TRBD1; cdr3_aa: CASSLQGGNEQFF; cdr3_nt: TGTGCCAGCAGTCTACAGGGGGGCAATGAGCAGTTCTTC
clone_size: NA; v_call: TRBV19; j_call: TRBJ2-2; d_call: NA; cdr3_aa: CASMAGLFNTGELFF; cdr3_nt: TGTGCCAGTATGGCGGGACTCTTTAACACCGGGGAGCTGTTTTTT
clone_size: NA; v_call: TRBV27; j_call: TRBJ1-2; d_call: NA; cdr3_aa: CASSLKGRGYTF; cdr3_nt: TGTGCCAGCAGTTTAAAGGGACGTGGCTACACCTTC
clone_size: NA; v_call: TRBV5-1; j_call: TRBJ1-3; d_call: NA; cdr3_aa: CASSWDQGYAGNTIYF; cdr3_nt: TGCGCCAGCAGCTGGGATCAGGGGTATGCTGGAAACACCATATATTTT
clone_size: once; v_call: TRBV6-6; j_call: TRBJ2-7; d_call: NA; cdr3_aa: CASSYTAGVGTYEQYF; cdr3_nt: TGTGCCAGCAGTTACACGGCAGGGGTAGGGACCTACGAGCAGTACTTC
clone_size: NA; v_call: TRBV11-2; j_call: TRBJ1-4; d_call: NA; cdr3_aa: CASSTTGINEKLFF; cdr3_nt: TGTGCCAGCAGCACGACTGGTATCAATGAAAAACTGTTTTTT
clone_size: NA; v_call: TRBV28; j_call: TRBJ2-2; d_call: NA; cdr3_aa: CASSFRSRTGELFF; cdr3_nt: TGTGCCAGCAGTTTCCGGAGTAGGACCGGGGAGCTGTTTTTT
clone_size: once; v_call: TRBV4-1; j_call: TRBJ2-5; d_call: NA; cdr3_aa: CASSQQKTQYF; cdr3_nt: TGCGCCAGCAGCCAACAAAAGACCCAGTACTTC
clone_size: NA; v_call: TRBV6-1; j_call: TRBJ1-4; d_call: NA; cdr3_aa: CASSKVGATNEKLFF; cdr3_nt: TGTGCCAGCAGTAAAGTAGGAGCAACTAATGAAAAACTGTTTTTT
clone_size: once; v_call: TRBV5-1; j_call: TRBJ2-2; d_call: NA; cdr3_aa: CASSLPGPKGAGELFF; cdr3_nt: TGCGCCAGCAGCTTGCCGGGACCAAAGGGCGCCGGGGAGCTGTTTTTT
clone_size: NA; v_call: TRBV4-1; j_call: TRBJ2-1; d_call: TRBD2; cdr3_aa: CASSHSTSGGNNEQFF; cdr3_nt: TGCGCCAGCAGCCATTCAACTAGCGGGGGAAACAATGAGCAGTTCTTC
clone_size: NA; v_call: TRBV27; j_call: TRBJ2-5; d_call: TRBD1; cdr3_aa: CASSGFVRDRGGRMKETQYF; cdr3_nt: TGTGCCAGCAGCGGCTTCGTCCGGGACAGGGGGGGTAGGATGAAAGAGACCCAGTACTTC
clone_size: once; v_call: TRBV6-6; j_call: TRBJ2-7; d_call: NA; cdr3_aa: CASSYPEQYF; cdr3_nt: TGTGCCAGCAGTTACCCCGAGCAGTACTTC
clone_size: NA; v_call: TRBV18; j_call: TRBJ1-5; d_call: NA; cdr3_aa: CASSPDRPDQPQHF; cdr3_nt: TGTGCCAGCTCACCGGACAGACCCGATCAGCCCCAGCATTTT
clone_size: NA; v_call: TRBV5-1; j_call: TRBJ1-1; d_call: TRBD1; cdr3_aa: CASSFTQGAGTEAFF; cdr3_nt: TGCGCCAGCAGCTTTACACAGGGGGCTGGGACTGAAGCTTTCTTT
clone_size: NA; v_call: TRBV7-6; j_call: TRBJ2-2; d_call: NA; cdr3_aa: CASSDGDGNAGELFF; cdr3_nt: TGTGCCAGCAGCGATGGGGACGGGAACGCCGGGGAGCTGTTTTTT
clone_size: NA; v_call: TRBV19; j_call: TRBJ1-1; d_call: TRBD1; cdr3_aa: CASSTRGRDTEAFF; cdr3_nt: TGTGCCAGTAGTACCAGGGGGAGGGACACTGAAGCTTTCTTT
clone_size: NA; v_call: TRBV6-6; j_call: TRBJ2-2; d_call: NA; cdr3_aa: CASSSFPINAGELFF; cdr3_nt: TGTGCCAGCAGTTCGTTCCCGATTAACGCCGGGGAGCTGTTTTTT
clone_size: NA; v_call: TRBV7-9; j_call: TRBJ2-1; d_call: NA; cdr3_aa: CASSLDRDHNEQFF; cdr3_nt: TGTGCCAGCAGCTTAGACCGTGATCACAATGAGCAGTTCTTC
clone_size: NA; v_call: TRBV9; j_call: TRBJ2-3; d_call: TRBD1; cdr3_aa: CASSVAPGGPDTQYF; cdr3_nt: TGTGCCAGCAGCGTAGCTCCAGGGGGCCCAGATACGCAGTATTTT
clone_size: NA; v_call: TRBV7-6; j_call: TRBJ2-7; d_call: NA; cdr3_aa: CASSLSRDEQYF; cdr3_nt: TGTGCCAGCAGCTTGTCCAGGGATGAGCAGTACTTC
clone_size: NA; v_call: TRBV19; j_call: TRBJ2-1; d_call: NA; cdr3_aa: CASSMTGSRGLTSYNEQFF; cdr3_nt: TGTGCCAGTAGTATGACGGGGAGTAGAGGCCTTACCTCCTACAATGAGCAGTTCTTC
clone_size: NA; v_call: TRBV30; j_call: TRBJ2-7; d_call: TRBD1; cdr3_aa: CAWSVGTVNSYEQYF; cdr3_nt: TGTGCCTGGAGTGTAGGGACAGTGAACTCCTACGAGCAGTACTTC
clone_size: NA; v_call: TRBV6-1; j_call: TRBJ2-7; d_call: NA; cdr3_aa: CASSERTRSYEQYF; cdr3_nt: TGTGCCAGCAGTGAACGGACCCGCTCCTACGAGCAGTACTTC
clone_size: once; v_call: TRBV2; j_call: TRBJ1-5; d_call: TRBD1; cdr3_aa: CASSGRDRGHQPQHF; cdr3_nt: TGTGCCAGCAGTGGCCGGGACAGGGGGCATCAGCCCCAGCATTTT
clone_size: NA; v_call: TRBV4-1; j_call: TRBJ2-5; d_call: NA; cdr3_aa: CASSQDENRVETQYF; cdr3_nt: TGCGCCAGCAGCCAAGATGAAAACAGGGTAGAGACCCAGTACTTC